This T cell receptor beta chain was identified in a study of shared clonotypes between healthy human individuals. Points from the study as a whole: Sample collection involved blood only; tissue repertoires are likely different. The sharing of about 5.3% of naive CD4 clonotypes was seen across a handful of donors.

CDR3 size: 19 residues. V was cut by 4 bases and J by 3 bases, with 27 bases left in between. Per germline, CDR1 MDHEN and CDR2 SYDVKM. TCRdb's copy holds only in-frame clones and misses some; the assay was immunoSEQ multiplex PCR. The sample records more than 550,000 clones, around 77% being singletons. This clone was counted a single time. Its target is unknown. V is TRBV28 and J is TRBJ1-2, with D possibly TRBD1 on 5 matching bases. Sequenced sample: memory CD4+ T cells sorted from blood. Subset denoted: CD45RA-negative fraction. The clonotype was recovered from a woman aged 25 to 45 in good health. The CDR3 region is CASSSPKILGTPSDYGYTF. CDR3 sequence (DNA): TGTGCCAGCAGTTCACCCAAAATCCTCGGGACGCCATCGGACTATGGCTACACCTTC.